This is a list of T cell receptor beta chains from one sample in a study of cytomegalovirus exposure and HLA in healthy donors. Sequencing used immunoSEQ multiplex PCR; TCRdb keeps in-frame clones, though not all of them. The sample lists about 90,000 clones, around 71% seen once, with 2.1% in the top ten. Source material: PBMCs. The receptors derive from a man aged 25 to 45 in good health and CMV-seronegative. Each CDR3 is given with its conserved first and last residue.

cdr3_aa: CSVYETRGPSGNTIYF
v_call: TRBV29-1

cdr3_aa: CAWRPSHGGYTF
v_call: TRBV30

cdr3_aa: CASSERDYTYEQYF
v_call: TRBV6-1

cdr3_aa: CASSVGEREGDTQYF
v_call: TRBV9

cdr3_aa: CASSQEGSARGYPF
v_call: TRBV4-3

cdr3_aa: CASSLGGSYIQYF
v_call: TRBV7-8

cdr3_aa: CASSQALAGQASTDTQYF
v_call: TRBV4-2

cdr3_aa: CSVDGNREETQYF
v_call: TRBV29-1

cdr3_aa: CASTLSSGGPYNEQFF
v_call: TRBV6-6

cdr3_aa: CSVEVPGHIYEQYF
v_call: TRBV29-1

cdr3_aa: CASSQELNTGELFF
v_call: TRBV4-1

cdr3_aa: CASSLSYSSSYEQYF
v_call: TRBV27

cdr3_aa: CASSLSSGADTQYF
v_call: TRBV27

cdr3_aa: CASSPSTGYHGYTF
v_call: TRBV4-1

cdr3_aa: CASSGLVGSYGYTF
v_call: TRBV13

cdr3_aa: CASSQLSNIDLSGNTIYF
v_call: TRBV4-1

cdr3_aa: CAWSGTGSDTQYF
v_call: TRBV30

cdr3_aa: CATRLDTGDGQPQHF
v_call: TRBV7-2

cdr3_aa: CASSWTQSSYEQYF
v_call: TRBV27

cdr3_aa: CASSPWDTDSGNTIYF
v_call: TRBV9

cdr3_aa: CASSYSPDRVSEQYF
v_call: TRBV6-5

cdr3_aa: CASSISSGTSEAFF
v_call: TRBV19

cdr3_aa: CASSPGPFSNQPQHF
v_call: TRBV13

cdr3_aa: CASSLWGQVNNSPLHF
v_call: TRBV13

cdr3_aa: CASSLRTSVFYEQYF
v_call: TRBV28

cdr3_aa: CASSQRAGDPSYEQYF
v_call: TRBV4-2

cdr3_aa: CASRLTLSYNEQFF
v_call: TRBV27

cdr3_aa: CASSPHRKNEKLFF
v_call: TRBV4-1

cdr3_aa: CASSYRGDQPQHF
v_call: TRBV28

cdr3_aa: CAWSGIYEQYF
v_call: TRBV30

cdr3_aa: CASSPGTVVNEQFF
v_call: TRBV5-1

cdr3_aa: CASSAGTGETQYF
v_call: TRBV6-4

cdr3_aa: CASSLNQGIVTYEQYF
v_call: TRBV5-1

cdr3_aa: CASKFRSPNTEAFF
v_call: TRBV19

cdr3_aa: CAREASRISGANVLTF
v_call: TRBV5-4

cdr3_aa: CASSGGSWDEQYF
v_call: TRBV28

cdr3_aa: CATTGLSGNTIYF
v_call: TRBV10-1

cdr3_aa: CASSLDRTGKYEKLFF
v_call: TRBV5-1

cdr3_aa: CASSLLGQGAPGYTF
v_call: TRBV28

cdr3_aa: CASRLTASNQPQHF
v_call: TRBV27

cdr3_aa: CAWGQQVNTEAFF
v_call: TRBV30

cdr3_aa: CASSENDRAAYTF
v_call: TRBV5-4

cdr3_aa: CASSGRKEERYGYTF
v_call: TRBV5-6

cdr3_aa: CASSVHPGQGVTEAFF
v_call: TRBV9

cdr3_aa: CASSQKRGDAEAFF
v_call: TRBV7-9

cdr3_aa: CASSQGAGGPQETQYF
v_call: TRBV4-2

cdr3_aa: CAWVLGQARFTEAFF
v_call: TRBV30

cdr3_aa: CASSFEGGHGYTF
v_call: TRBV27

cdr3_aa: CASSLVAGDQETQYF
v_call: TRBV7-9

cdr3_aa: CASSPQGQGAGNTIYF
v_call: TRBV5-1

cdr3_aa: CASSRAGEKDTQYF
v_call: TRBV9

cdr3_aa: CSVSGTGSEQYF
v_call: TRBV29-1

cdr3_aa: CASSRQTGNTIYF
v_call: TRBV28

cdr3_aa: CASSHHLLAGLSRSAVDTQYF
v_call: TRBV27

cdr3_aa: CASIRTGRVYGYTF
v_call: TRBV6-1

cdr3_aa: CASSLGSGRHQPQHF
v_call: TRBV2

cdr3_aa: CASSPPGTGFEKLFF
v_call: TRBV9

cdr3_aa: CASSSALAGGLGTGELFF
v_call: TRBV7-9

cdr3_aa: CASSIWLAASTDTQYF
v_call: TRBV19